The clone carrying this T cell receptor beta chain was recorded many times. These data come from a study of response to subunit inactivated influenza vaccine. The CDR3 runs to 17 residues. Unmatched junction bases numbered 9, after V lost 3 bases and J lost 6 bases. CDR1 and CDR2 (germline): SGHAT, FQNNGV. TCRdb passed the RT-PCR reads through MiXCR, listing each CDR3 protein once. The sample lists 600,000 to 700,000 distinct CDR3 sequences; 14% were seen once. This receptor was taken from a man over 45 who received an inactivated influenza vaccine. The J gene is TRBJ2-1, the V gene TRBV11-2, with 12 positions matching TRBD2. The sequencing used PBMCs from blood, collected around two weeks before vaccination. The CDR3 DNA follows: TGTGCCAGCAGCTTCCGGAGACTAGCGGGGGTCGGCAATGAGCAGTTCTTC. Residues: CASSFRRLAGVGNEQFF.